The T cell receptor beta chain described here comes from a study of cytomegalovirus exposure and HLA in healthy donors. Across the whole study: Across 350 to 500 genotyped donors, 81% landed in the Caucasian-associated ancestry cluster.

Germline assignment: CDR1 SGHRS and CDR2 YFSETQ. CDR3 length: 19 residues. Germline trimming cut 4 bases from V and 0 bases from J; bases unmatched to any gene: 11. Amplification used 60 Vbeta primers and 13 Jbeta primers. Here immunoSEQ multiplex PCR was the method, and the copy in TCRdb shows in-frame clones only, minus some. The sample holds 65,000 to 95,000 clones; 78% are singletons and the top ten take roughly 6%. Study-level results: Among immune exposure information, only CMV serostatus was available.

This clone occurred a few times. Antigen: not known. Sequenced: PBMCs. The source is a male donor in good health and CMV-seropositive. The chain employs TRBV5-1 and TRBJ2-3, with TRBD2 identical over 13 bases. CDR3 protein: CASSNLLGLAGSSTDTQYF. The CDR3 DNA sequence: TGCGCCAGCAGCAATCTGTTGGGACTAGCGGGATCTAGCACAGATACGCAGTATTTT.